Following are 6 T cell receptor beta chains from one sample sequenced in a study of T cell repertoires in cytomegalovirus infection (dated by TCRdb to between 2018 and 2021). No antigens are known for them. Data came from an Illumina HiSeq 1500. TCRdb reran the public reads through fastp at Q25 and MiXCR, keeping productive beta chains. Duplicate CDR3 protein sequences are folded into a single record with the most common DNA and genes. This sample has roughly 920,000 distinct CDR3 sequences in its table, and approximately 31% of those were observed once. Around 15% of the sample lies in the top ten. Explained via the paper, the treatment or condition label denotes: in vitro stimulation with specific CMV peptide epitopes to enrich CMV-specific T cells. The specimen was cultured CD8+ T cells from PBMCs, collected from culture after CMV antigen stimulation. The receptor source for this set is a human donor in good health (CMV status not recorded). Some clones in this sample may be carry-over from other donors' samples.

The DNA for the CDR3 is TGTGCCAGCATGATATACAGGGGGTTTTACAATGAGCAGTTCTTC. As protein: CASMIYRGFYNEQFF. V and J are TRBV6-5 and TRBJ2-1; 8 bases line up with TRBD1. CDR3 length equals 15 residues. Unmatched junction bases numbered 9, after V lost 7 bases and J lost 4 bases. CDR1 and CDR2 from the germline V gene are MNHEY and SVGAGI.

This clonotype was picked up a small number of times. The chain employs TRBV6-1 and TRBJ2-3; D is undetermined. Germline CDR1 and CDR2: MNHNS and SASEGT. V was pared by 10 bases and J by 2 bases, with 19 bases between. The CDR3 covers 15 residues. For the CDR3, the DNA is TGTGCCACCACTCAATTACCTCGGGCCACAGATACGCAGTATTTT. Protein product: CATTQLPRATDTQYF.

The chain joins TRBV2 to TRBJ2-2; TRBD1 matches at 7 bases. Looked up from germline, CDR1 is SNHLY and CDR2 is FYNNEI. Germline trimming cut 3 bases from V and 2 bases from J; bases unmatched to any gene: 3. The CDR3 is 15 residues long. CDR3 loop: CASSDWDRNTGELFF. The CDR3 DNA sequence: TGTGCCAGCAGTGACTGGGACAGAAACACCGGGGAGCTGTTTTTT.

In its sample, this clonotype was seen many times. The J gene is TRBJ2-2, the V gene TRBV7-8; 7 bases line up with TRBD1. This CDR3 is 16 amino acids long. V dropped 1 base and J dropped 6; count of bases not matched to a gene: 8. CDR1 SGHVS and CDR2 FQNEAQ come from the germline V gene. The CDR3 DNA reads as TGTGCCAGCAGCTTAGAGGCAGGGGGATGGGCCGGGGAGCTGTTTTTT. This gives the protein CASSLEAGGWAGELFF.

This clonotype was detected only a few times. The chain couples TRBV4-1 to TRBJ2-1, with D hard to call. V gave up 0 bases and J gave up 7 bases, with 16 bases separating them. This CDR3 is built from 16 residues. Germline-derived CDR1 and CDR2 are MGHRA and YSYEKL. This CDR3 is CASSQDSRQFRNEQFF. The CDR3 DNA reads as TGCGCCAGCAGCCAAGATTCAAGGCAGTTTCGGAATGAGCAGTTCTTC.

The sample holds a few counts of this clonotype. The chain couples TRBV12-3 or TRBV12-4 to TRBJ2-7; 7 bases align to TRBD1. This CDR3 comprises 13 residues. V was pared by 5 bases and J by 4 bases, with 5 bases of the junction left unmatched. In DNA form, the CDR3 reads TGTGCCAGCAGTCGGGGACAGCTATACGAGCAGTACGTC. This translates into CASSRGQLYEQYV.